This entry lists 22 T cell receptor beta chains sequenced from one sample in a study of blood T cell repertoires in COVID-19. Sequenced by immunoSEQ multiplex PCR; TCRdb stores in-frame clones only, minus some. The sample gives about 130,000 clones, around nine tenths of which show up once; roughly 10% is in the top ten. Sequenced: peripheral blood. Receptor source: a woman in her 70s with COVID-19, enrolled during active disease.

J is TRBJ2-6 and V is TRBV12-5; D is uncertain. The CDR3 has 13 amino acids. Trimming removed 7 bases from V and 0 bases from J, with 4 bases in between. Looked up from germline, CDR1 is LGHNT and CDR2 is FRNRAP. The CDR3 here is CASAGSGANVLTF. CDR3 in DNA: TGTGCTAGTGCAGGCTCTGGGGCCAACGTCCTGACTTTC.

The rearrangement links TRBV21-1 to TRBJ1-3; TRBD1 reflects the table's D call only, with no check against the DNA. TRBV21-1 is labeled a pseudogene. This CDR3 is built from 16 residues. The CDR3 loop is CASSTHPGGSGNTIYF. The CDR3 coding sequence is TGTGCCAGCAGCACCCATCCAGGGGGAAGTGGAAACACCATATATTTT.

For the CDR3, the DNA is TGTGCCAGCAGCCAGCAACTTACTAGCGGGGGATACAATGAGCAGTTCTTC. This translates into CASSQQLTSGGYNEQFF. The chain uses TRBV4-2 and TRBJ2-1, with 11 bases that match TRBD2. Trimming took 3 bases from V and 4 from J; bases not matched to a gene: 8. The CDR3 length is 17 residues. CDR1 LGHNA and CDR2 YNFKEQ come from the germline V gene.

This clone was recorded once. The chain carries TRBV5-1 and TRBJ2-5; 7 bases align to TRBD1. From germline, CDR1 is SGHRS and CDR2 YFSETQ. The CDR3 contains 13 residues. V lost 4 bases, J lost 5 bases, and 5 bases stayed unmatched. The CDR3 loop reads CASSQTGPETQYF. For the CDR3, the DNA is TGCGCCAGCAGCCAGACAGGGCCCGAGACCCAGTACTTC.

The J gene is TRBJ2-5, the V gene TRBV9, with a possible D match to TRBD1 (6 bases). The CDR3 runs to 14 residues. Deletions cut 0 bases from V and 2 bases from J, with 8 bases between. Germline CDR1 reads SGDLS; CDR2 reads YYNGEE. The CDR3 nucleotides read TGTGCCAGCAGCGTAGGACAGGAGCAAGAGACCCAGTACTTC. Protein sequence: CASSVGQEQETQYF.

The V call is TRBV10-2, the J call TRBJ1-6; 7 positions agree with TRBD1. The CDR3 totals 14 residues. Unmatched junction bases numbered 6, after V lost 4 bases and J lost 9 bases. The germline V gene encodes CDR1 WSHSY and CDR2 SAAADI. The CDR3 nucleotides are TGCGCCAGCAGTGTGCTGACAGGGACTTCACCCCTCCACTTT. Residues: CASSVLTGTSPLHF.

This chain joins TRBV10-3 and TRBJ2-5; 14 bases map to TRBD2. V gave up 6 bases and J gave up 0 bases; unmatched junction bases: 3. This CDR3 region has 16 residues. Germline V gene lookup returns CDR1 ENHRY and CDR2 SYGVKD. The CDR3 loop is CAISKGLAGDQETQYF. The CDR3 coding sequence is TGTGCCATCAGCAAGGGACTAGCGGGGGACCAAGAGACCCAGTACTTC.

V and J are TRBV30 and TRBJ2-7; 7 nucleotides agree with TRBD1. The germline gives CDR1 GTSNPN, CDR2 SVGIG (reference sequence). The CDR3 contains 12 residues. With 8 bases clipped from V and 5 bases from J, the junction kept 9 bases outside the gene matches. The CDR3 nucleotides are TGTGCCGGGAAACGACAGGGAAACGAGCAGTACTTC. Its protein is CAGKRQGNEQYF.

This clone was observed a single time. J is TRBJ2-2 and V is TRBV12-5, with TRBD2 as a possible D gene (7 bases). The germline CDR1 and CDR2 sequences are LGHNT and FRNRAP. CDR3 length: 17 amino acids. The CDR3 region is CTSSGGGGRTNTGELFF. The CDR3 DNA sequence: TGTACCTCCTCTGGGGGCGGGGGACGAACAAACACCGGGGAGCTGTTTTTT.

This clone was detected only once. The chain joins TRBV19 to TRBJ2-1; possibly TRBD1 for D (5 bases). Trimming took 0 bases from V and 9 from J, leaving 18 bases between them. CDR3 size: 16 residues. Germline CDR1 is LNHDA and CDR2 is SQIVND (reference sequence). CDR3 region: CASSIDLRGGRAEQFF. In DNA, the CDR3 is TGTGCCAGTAGTATAGATCTAAGGGGTGGTCGGGCTGAGCAGTTCTTC.

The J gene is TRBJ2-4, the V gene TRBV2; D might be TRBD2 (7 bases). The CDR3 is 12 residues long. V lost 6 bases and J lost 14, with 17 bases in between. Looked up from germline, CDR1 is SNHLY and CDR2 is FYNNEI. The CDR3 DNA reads TGTGCCAGCAGGGTACAGGCGGGGGCAGAGTACTTC. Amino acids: CASRVQAGAEYF.

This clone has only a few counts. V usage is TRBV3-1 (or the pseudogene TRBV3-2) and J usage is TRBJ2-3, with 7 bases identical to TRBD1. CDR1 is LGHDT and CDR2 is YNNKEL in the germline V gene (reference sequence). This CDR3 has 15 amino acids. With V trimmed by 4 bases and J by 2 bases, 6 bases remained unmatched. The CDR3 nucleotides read TGTGCCAGCAGCCTAGTCGGGACAGCCACAGATACGCAGTATTTT. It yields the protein CASSLVGTATDTQYF.

The CDR3 region is CASSVDRSNEKLFF. Here the CDR3 DNA reads TGTGCCAGTAGTGTCGACAGGTCTAATGAAAAACTGTTTTTT. The gene calls are TRBV19 and TRBJ1-4; a weak D match, TRBD1 (6 bases). Trimming took 5 bases from V and 3 from J, leaving 10 bases between them. Looked up from germline, CDR1 is LNHDA and CDR2 is SQIVND (reference sequence). The CDR3 sequence is 14 residues long.

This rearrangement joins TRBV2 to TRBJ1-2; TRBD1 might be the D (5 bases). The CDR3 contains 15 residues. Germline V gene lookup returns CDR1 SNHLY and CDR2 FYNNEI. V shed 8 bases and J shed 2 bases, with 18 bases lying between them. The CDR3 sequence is CASRRQSGSNYGYTF. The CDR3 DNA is TGTGCCAGCCGGAGACAGTCCGGGTCAAACTATGGCTACACCTTC. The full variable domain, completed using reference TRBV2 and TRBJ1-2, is EPEVTQTPSHQVTQMGQEVILRCVPISNHLYFYWYRQILGQKVEFLVSFYNNEISEKSEIFDDQFSVERPDGSNFTLKIRSTKLEDSAMYFCASRRQSGSNYGYTFGSGTRLTVV.

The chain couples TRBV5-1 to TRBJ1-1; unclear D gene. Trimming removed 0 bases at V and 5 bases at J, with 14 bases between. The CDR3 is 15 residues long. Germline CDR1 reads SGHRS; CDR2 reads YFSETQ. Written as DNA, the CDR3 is TGCGCCAGCAGCTTGGGCCTCCAACTAGGGACTGAAGCTTTCTTT. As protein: CASSLGLQLGTEAFF.

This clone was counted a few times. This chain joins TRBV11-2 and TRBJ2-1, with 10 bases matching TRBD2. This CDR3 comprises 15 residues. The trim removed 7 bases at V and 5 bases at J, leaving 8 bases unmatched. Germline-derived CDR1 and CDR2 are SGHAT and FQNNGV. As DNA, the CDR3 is TGTGCCAGCATCTTCAGCGGGGGGGCCGACAATGAGCAGTTCTTC. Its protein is CASIFSGGADNEQFF.

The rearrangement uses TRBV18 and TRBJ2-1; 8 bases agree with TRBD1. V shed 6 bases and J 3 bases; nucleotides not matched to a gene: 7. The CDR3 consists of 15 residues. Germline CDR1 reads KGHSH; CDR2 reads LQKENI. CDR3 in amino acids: CASSPPGQVYNEQFF. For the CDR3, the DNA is TGTGCCAGCTCTCCCCCGGGACAGGTCTACAATGAGCAGTTCTTC.

CDR3 in amino acids: CASFIPRGGVNTEAFF. CDR3 DNA: TGTGCCAGCTTCATCCCCCGGGGGGGGGTGAACACTGAAGCTTTCTTT. This chain uses TRBV18 with TRBJ1-1, with a possible D match to TRBD1 (5 bases). The CDR3 loop spans 16 amino acids. Trimming stripped 7 bases from V and 0 bases from J, with 18 bases between. Looked up from germline, CDR1 is KGHSH and CDR2 is LQKENI.

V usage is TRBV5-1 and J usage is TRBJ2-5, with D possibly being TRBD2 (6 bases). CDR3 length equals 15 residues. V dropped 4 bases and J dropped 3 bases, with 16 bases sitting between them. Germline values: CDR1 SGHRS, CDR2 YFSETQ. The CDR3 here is CASSPRVGGEETQYF. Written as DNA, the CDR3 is TGCGCCAGCAGCCCGAGGGTGGGCGGGGAAGAGACCCAGTACTTC. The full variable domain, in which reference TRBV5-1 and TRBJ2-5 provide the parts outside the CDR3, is KAGVTQTPRYLIKTRGQQVTLSCSPISGHRSVSWYQQTPGQGLQFLFEYFSETQRNKGNFPGRFSGRQFSNSRSEMNVSTLELGDSALYLCASSPRVGGEETQYFGPGTRLLVL.

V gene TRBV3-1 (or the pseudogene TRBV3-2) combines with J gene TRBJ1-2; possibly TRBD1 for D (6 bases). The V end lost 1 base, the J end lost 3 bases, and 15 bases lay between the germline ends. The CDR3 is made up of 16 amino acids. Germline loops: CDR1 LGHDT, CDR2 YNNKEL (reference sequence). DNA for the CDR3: TGTGCCAGCAGCCAAGCGGGACACACGGGGTACTATGGCTACACCTTC. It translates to CASSQAGHTGYYGYTF.

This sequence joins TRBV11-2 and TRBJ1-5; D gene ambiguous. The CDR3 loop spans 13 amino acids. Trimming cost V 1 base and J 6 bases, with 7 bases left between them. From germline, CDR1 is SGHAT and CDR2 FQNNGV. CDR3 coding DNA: TGTGCCAGCAGCTTAGCCCGGGGTCAGCCCCAGCATTTT. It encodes CASSLARGQPQHF.

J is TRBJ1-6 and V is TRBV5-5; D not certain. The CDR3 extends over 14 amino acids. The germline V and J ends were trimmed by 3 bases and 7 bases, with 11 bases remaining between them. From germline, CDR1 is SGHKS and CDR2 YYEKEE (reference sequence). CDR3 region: CASSSTTGNSPLHF. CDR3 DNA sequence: TGTGCCAGCAGCTCGACGACTGGGAATTCACCCCTCCACTTT.